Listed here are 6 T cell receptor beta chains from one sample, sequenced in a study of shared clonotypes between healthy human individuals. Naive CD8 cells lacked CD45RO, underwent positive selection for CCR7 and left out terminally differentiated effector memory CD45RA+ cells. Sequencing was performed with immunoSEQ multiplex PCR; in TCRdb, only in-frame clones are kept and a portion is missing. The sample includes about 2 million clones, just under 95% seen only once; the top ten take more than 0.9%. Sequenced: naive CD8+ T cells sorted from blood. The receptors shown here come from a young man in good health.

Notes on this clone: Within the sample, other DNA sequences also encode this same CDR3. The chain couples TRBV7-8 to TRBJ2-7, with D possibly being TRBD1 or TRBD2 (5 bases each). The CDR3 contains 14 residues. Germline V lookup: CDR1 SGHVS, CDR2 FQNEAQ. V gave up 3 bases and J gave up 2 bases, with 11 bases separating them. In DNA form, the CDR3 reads TGTGCCAGCAGCTTGAGGGACGGAGCCTACGAGCAGTACTTC. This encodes CASSLRDGAYEQYF.

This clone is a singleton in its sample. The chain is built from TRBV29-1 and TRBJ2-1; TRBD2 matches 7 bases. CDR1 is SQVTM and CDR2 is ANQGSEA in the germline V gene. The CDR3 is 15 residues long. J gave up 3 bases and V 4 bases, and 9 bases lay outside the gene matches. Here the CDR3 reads CSVAWAGAVYNEQFF. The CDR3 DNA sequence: TGCAGCGTTGCATGGGCGGGAGCTGTCTACAATGAGCAGTTCTTC.

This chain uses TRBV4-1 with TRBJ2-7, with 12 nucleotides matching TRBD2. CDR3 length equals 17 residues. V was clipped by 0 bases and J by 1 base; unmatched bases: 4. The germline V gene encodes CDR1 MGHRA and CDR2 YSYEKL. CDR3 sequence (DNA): TGCGCCAGCAGCCAAGATCAGGGGACTAGCGGGTCCTACGAGCAGTACTTC. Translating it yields CASSQDQGTSGSYEQYF.

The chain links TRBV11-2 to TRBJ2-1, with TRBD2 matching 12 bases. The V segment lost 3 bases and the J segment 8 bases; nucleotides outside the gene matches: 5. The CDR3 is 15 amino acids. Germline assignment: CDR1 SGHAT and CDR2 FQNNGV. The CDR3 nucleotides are TGTGCCAGCAGCTTGATTTCTAGCGGGGGGGATGAGCAGTTCTTC. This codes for CASSLISSGGDEQFF.

The CDR3 bases are TGTGCCAGTAGTATGGGATGGACAGGAAAGGCCTACGAGCAGTACTTC. This codes for CASSMGWTGKAYEQYF. The chain joins TRBV19 to TRBJ2-7, with 7 bases fitting TRBD1. V gave up 3 bases and J gave up 2 bases; unmatched junction bases: 10. The CDR3 spans 16 residues. The germline V gene has CDR1 LNHDA and CDR2 SQIVND (reference sequence).

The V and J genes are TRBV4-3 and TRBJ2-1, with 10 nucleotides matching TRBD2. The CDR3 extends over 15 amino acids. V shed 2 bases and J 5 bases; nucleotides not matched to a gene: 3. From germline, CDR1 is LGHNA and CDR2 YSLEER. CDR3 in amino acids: CASSQLLAGNNEQFF. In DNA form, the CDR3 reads TGCGCCAGCAGCCAACTACTAGCGGGAAACAATGAGCAGTTCTTC.